Listed below are T cell receptor beta chains from one sample, sequenced in a study of shared clonotypes between healthy human individuals. The repertoire was sequenced with immunoSEQ multiplex PCR; TCRdb's copy has only in-frame clones and lacks some. Of 500,000 to 550,000 clones listed, 90% to 97% are singletons. Source material: naive CD4+ T cells sorted from blood. The source is a woman aged 25 to 39 in good health. The CDR3 runs from the conserved cysteine through the conserved F or W. A D gene is named only where the DNA matches it firmly. Size is omitted from some rows. Given values are once, few, many or a class for expanded clones.

D gene: NA
J gene: TRBJ1-1
clone size: NA
CDR3 length: 14
V gene: TRBV15
CDR3 protein: CATSPRGGSTEAFF
CDR3 DNA: TGTGCCACCAGCCCGCGGGGGGGGTCCACTGAAGCTTTCTTT

D gene: NA
J gene: TRBJ2-2
clone size: NA
CDR3 length: 17
V gene: TRBV27
CDR3 protein: CASSLLGDSVNTGELFF
CDR3 DNA: TGTGCCAGCAGTTTATTGGGAGACTCAGTGAACACCGGGGAGCTGTTTTTT

D gene: TRBD1
J gene: TRBJ2-1
clone size: NA
CDR3 length: 14
V gene: TRBV10-3
CDR3 protein: CAAGSTGKSYEQFF
CDR3 DNA: TGTGCCGCAGGATCGACAGGGAAATCCTATGAGCAGTTCTTC

D gene: NA
J gene: TRBJ2-5
clone size: NA
CDR3 length: 13
V gene: TRBV6-1
CDR3 protein: CASSEGVQGTQYF
CDR3 DNA: TGTGCCAGCAGTGAAGGAGTTCAGGGGACCCAGTACTTC

D gene: NA
J gene: TRBJ2-1
clone size: NA
CDR3 length: 15
V gene: TRBV5-1
CDR3 protein: CASSLATTPENEQFF
CDR3 DNA: TGCGCCAGCAGCTTGGCCACGACTCCTGAAAATGAGCAGTTCTTC

D gene: TRBD2
J gene: TRBJ2-3
clone size: once
CDR3 length: 18
V gene: TRBV30
CDR3 protein: CAWSPLTSRFSVWDTQYF
CDR3 DNA: TGTGCCTGGAGTCCCCTGACTAGCCGGTTTTCGGTGTGGGATACGCAGTATTTT

D gene: NA
J gene: TRBJ2-3
clone size: NA
CDR3 length: 13
V gene: TRBV27
CDR3 protein: CASRDTWADTQYF
CDR3 DNA: TGTGCCAGCCGGGACACCTGGGCAGATACGCAGTATTTT

D gene: NA
J gene: TRBJ2-6
clone size: NA
CDR3 length: 14
V gene: TRBV5-1
CDR3 protein: CASRSLSGANVLTF
CDR3 DNA: TGCGCCAGCAGAAGCCTCTCTGGGGCCAACGTCCTGACTTTC

D gene: TRBD2
J gene: TRBJ2-7
clone size: NA
CDR3 length: 14
V gene: TRBV7-2
CDR3 protein: CASSPTSGTYEQYF
CDR3 DNA: TGTGCCAGCAGCCCCACTAGCGGAACCTACGAGCAGTACTTC

D gene: NA
J gene: TRBJ2-2
clone size: NA
CDR3 length: 14
V gene: TRBV27
CDR3 protein: CASSLSRNTGELFF
CDR3 DNA: TGTGCCAGCAGTTTATCAAGGAATACCGGGGAGCTGTTTTTT

D gene: TRBD1
J gene: TRBJ1-2
clone size: NA
CDR3 length: 17
V gene: TRBV25-1
CDR3 protein: CASSESGDRGPSGGYTF
CDR3 DNA: TGTGCCAGCAGTGAATCCGGGGACAGGGGGCCCTCCGGTGGCTACACCTTC

D gene: NA
J gene: TRBJ2-7
clone size: NA
CDR3 length: 17
V gene: TRBV11-2
CDR3 protein: CASSQTQGPANLYEQYF
CDR3 DNA: TGTGCCAGCAGCCAGACGCAGGGGCCTGCAAATCTCTACGAGCAGTACTTC

D gene: TRBD2
J gene: TRBJ2-7
clone size: few
CDR3 length: 13
V gene: TRBV5-6
CDR3 protein: CASSSTSGYEQYF
CDR3 DNA: TGTGCCAGCAGCTCGACTAGCGGGTACGAGCAGTACTTC

D gene: NA
J gene: TRBJ1-1
clone size: NA
CDR3 length: 15
V gene: TRBV19
CDR3 protein: CASTPESHSGTEAFF
CDR3 DNA: TGTGCCAGTACCCCAGAGTCCCACTCCGGGACTGAAGCTTTCTTT

D gene: NA
J gene: TRBJ2-5
clone size: NA
CDR3 length: 14
V gene: TRBV29-1
CDR3 protein: CSVEEGWPSRTQYF
CDR3 DNA: TGCAGCGTTGAAGAAGGGTGGCCCTCAAGGACCCAGTACTTC

D gene: NA
J gene: TRBJ2-3
clone size: NA
CDR3 length: 15
V gene: TRBV11-3
CDR3 protein: CASNYRTRSSDTQYF
CDR3 DNA: TGTGCCAGCAATTACAGGACGCGTTCCTCAGATACGCAGTATTTT

D gene: NA
J gene: TRBJ2-2
clone size: NA
CDR3 length: 13
V gene: TRBV10-1
CDR3 protein: CASSEEGTGELFF
CDR3 DNA: TGCGCCAGCAGTGAGGAGGGCACCGGGGAGCTGTTTTTT

D gene: TRBD1
J gene: TRBJ1-1
clone size: once
CDR3 length: 14
V gene: TRBV7-3
CDR3 protein: CASSQQGAGTEAFF
CDR3 DNA: TGTGCCAGCAGCCAACAGGGGGCAGGGACTGAAGCTTTCTTT

D gene: TRBD1
J gene: TRBJ2-7
clone size: NA
CDR3 length: 15
V gene: TRBV18
CDR3 protein: CASSPGQVDTYEQYF
CDR3 DNA: TGTGCCAGCTCACCCGGACAGGTAGATACCTACGAGCAGTACTTC

D gene: NA
J gene: TRBJ2-5
clone size: once
CDR3 length: 13
V gene: TRBV14
CDR3 protein: CASSQDWLRTQYF
CDR3 DNA: TGTGCCAGCAGCCAAGATTGGCTTCGCACCCAGTACTTC

D gene: TRBD2
J gene: TRBJ2-1
clone size: NA
CDR3 length: 16
V gene: TRBV18
CDR3 protein: CASSLLGGRSYNEQFF
CDR3 DNA: TGTGCCAGCTCACTTTTAGGCGGGAGGTCCTACAATGAGCAGTTCTTC

D gene: NA
J gene: TRBJ1-5
clone size: NA
CDR3 length: 14
V gene: TRBV28
CDR3 protein: CASSPPRPYQPQHF
CDR3 DNA: TGTGCCAGCAGTCCCCCTAGACCCTATCAGCCCCAGCATTTT

D gene: NA
J gene: TRBJ1-1
clone size: NA
CDR3 length: 13
V gene: TRBV9
CDR3 protein: CASSVEIDTEAFF
CDR3 DNA: TGTGCCAGCAGCGTAGAAATAGACACTGAAGCTTTCTTT

D gene: NA
J gene: TRBJ2-3
clone size: NA
CDR3 length: 14
V gene: TRBV6-4
CDR3 protein: CASSDRQGGDTQYF
CDR3 DNA: TGTGCCAGCAGTGACAGGCAGGGCGGAGATACGCAGTATTTT

D gene: TRBD1
J gene: TRBJ2-1
clone size: NA
CDR3 length: 16
V gene: TRBV6-5
CDR3 protein: CASSYSPVGQGAEQFF
CDR3 DNA: TGTGCCAGCAGTTACTCGCCGGTAGGACAGGGGGCTGAGCAGTTCTTC

D gene: NA
J gene: TRBJ2-2
clone size: NA
CDR3 length: 15
V gene: TRBV7-6
CDR3 protein: CASSLAPQNTGELFF
CDR3 DNA: TGTGCCAGCAGCTTAGCGCCTCAGAACACCGGGGAGCTGTTTTTT

D gene: NA
J gene: TRBJ1-5
clone size: NA
CDR3 length: 15
V gene: TRBV18
CDR3 protein: CASSPRGTANQPQHF
CDR3 DNA: TGTGCCAGCTCGCCCCGCGGGACGGCAAATCAGCCCCAGCATTTT

D gene: NA
J gene: TRBJ2-7
clone size: NA
CDR3 length: 12
V gene: TRBV10-3
CDR3 protein: CAISVEGYEQYF
CDR3 DNA: TGTGCCATCAGTGTGGAGGGCTACGAGCAGTACTTC

D gene: NA
J gene: TRBJ2-7
clone size: NA
CDR3 length: 15
V gene: TRBV5-4
CDR3 protein: CASSGTGLASYEQYF
CDR3 DNA: TGTGCCAGCAGCGGAACGGGATTAGCGTCCTACGAGCAGTACTTC

D gene: TRBD2
J gene: TRBJ2-1
clone size: NA
CDR3 length: 15
V gene: TRBV28
CDR3 protein: CASSPGTSGRNEQFF
CDR3 DNA: TGTGCCAGCAGTCCCGGGACTAGCGGGAGAAATGAGCAGTTCTTC

D gene: NA
J gene: TRBJ2-2
clone size: NA
CDR3 length: 16
V gene: TRBV7-2
CDR3 protein: CASSLVPPPGSGELFF
CDR3 DNA: TGTGCCAGCAGCTTAGTACCTCCTCCTGGGTCCGGGGAGCTGTTTTTT

D gene: NA
J gene: TRBJ1-1
clone size: NA
CDR3 length: 14
V gene: TRBV5-1
CDR3 protein: CASSWGGENTEAFF
CDR3 DNA: TGCGCCAGCAGCTGGGGCGGGGAGAACACTGAAGCTTTCTTT

D gene: NA
J gene: TRBJ1-1
clone size: NA
CDR3 length: 19
V gene: TRBV6-1
CDR3 protein: CASSDRNTGYSGGNTEAFF
CDR3 DNA: TGTGCCAGCAGTGACAGAAATACAGGGTATAGTGGAGGGAACACTGAAGCTTTCTTT

D gene: NA
J gene: TRBJ2-5
clone size: NA
CDR3 length: 12
V gene: TRBV25-1
CDR3 protein: CASRGRGETQYF
CDR3 DNA: TGTGCCAGCAGGGGGCGCGGGGAGACCCAGTACTTC

D gene: NA
J gene: TRBJ1-2
clone size: NA
CDR3 length: 14
V gene: TRBV11-2
CDR3 protein: CASSLGSRPYGYTF
CDR3 DNA: TGTGCCAGCAGCTTAGGATCCAGGCCCTATGGCTACACCTTC

D gene: TRBD1
J gene: TRBJ2-7
clone size: NA
CDR3 length: 15
V gene: TRBV28
CDR3 protein: CASSSSGQATYEQYF
CDR3 DNA: TGTGCCAGCAGTTCCTCCGGACAGGCCACCTACGAGCAGTACTTC

D gene: TRBD1
J gene: TRBJ2-1
clone size: once
CDR3 length: 15
V gene: TRBV5-4
CDR3 protein: CASSSTKTGLNEQFF
CDR3 DNA: TGTGCCAGCAGCTCGACGAAGACAGGGCTCAATGAGCAGTTCTTC

D gene: NA
J gene: TRBJ1-3
clone size: once
CDR3 length: 13
V gene: TRBV11-2
CDR3 protein: CASSSHTGNTIYF
CDR3 DNA: TGTGCCAGCAGCTCTCACACTGGAAACACCATATATTTT

D gene: TRBD1
J gene: TRBJ1-4
clone size: NA
CDR3 length: 15
V gene: TRBV19
CDR3 protein: CASRAAGTGVEKLFF
CDR3 DNA: TGTGCCAGTAGAGCCGCCGGGACAGGGGTTGAAAAACTGTTTTTT

D gene: TRBD2
J gene: TRBJ2-3
clone size: once
CDR3 length: 16
V gene: TRBV7-2
CDR3 protein: CASSLVAGGLGDTQYF
CDR3 DNA: TGTGCCAGCAGCTTAGTGGCGGGAGGGCTAGGGGATACGCAGTATTTT